The next 2 T cell receptor beta chains were all read from a single sample in a study of response to subunit inactivated influenza vaccine (dated by TCRdb to the late 2010s). The library relied on RT-PCR. Sequencer: Illumina HiSeq 2500. TCRdb trimmed the raw reads at Q25, called clones with MiXCR and kept productive beta chains. Rows matching on CDR3 protein sequence are summarized as one entry with the most common DNA and genes. Here the sample has about 540,000 distinct CDR3 sequences; roughly 23% occur a single time. 2.8% of the sample is held by the ten biggest clonotypes. The data were also submitted as part of a second study, on T cells expressing NK-cell markers. The second study reports: TCR beta cDNA libraries were made by 5'RACE template switching that added a universal primer site and unique molecular identifiers.

Material: CD4+ T cells sorted from PBMCs, obtained roughly 12 days after vaccination. These receptors all stem from a man between 50 and 59 years old who received an inactivated influenza vaccine. Donor details come from another sample of the same person, matched by shared clones.

The J gene is TRBJ2-7, the V gene TRBV28; 7 nucleotides agree with TRBD2. This CDR3 is built from 13 residues. The germline V gene encodes CDR1 MDHEN and CDR2 SYDVKM. The trim removed 8 bases at V and 7 bases at J, leaving 11 bases unmatched. The CDR3 sequence: CASLGGGGKEQYF. In DNA, the CDR3 is TGTGCCAGCCTGGGTGGGGGGGGTAAGGAGCAGTACTTC.

This clonotype was seen a handful of times. The chain joins TRBV12-3 or TRBV12-4 to TRBJ2-7; tentative D call: TRBD2 (5 bases). This CDR3 has 16 amino acids. The V and J ends lost 0 bases and 3 bases respectively, with 15 bases between them. The CDR3 DNA follows: TGTGCCAGCAGTTTAGCGTGGCGGGCTGGGGTCTACGAGCAGTACTTC. Protein product: CASSLAWRAGVYEQYF.